A single sample is the source of the 11 T cell receptor beta chains below, sequenced in a study of identical twins. From the 5' RACE reads, TCRdb called clonotypes with MiXCR, one entry per CDR3 protein. The sample includes a few hundred thousand distinct CDR3 sequences, around a tenth seen only once; the top ten take roughly 3%. These same records also appear under a second study, on yellow fever vaccine responses in identical twins.

Input material: PBMCs. The receptors were sampled from a woman aged 18-29 years in good health.

This clonotype was detected only a few times. The chain employs TRBV27 and TRBJ2-5; 11 bases agree with TRBD1. The V gene end was trimmed by 5 bases and the J gene end by 4 bases; junction bases not matched to a gene: 6. This CDR3 has 15 amino acids. Looked up from germline, CDR1 is MNHEY and CDR2 is SMNVEV (reference sequence). This CDR3 is CASSIRDRGGETQYF. For the CDR3, the DNA is TGTGCCAGCAGTATCCGGGACAGGGGGGGAGAGACCCAGTACTTC.

This clonotype has only a few counts. V and J are TRBV23-1 and TRBJ2-7, with 7 bases identical to TRBD2. TRBV23-1 is recorded as an ORF, its role being uncertain. This CDR3 spans 17 amino acids. The ends lost 0 bases at V and 3 bases at J; junction bases unmatched: 11. The chain's CDR3 is CASSQSWWGGKVYEQYF. CDR3 DNA: TGCGCCAGCAGTCAATCGTGGTGGGGGGGAAAAGTCTACGAGCAGTACTTC.

This clonotype was counted between two and nine times. The chain links TRBV3-1 to TRBJ2-5; D ambiguous. V gave up 0 bases and J gave up 9 bases, with 2 bases separating them. The CDR3 has 10 residues. Germline lookup yields CDR1 LGHDT and CDR2 YNNKEL (reference sequence). CDR3 in DNA: TGTGCCAGCAGCCAAGACCCCCAGTACTTC. Amino acid sequence: CASSQDPQYF.

This clonotype was counted only a few times. The chain is built from TRBV6-2 or TRBV6-3 and TRBJ2-1; D not resolved. CDR1 and CDR2 (germline): MNHEY, SVGEGT. Trimming took off 4 bases at V and 7 bases at J, with 8 bases between the two ends. The CDR3 sequence is 12 residues long. The CDR3 DNA reads TGTGCCAGCAGTTGGCAAATGAATGAGCAGTTCTTC. This codes for CASSWQMNEQFF.

V gene TRBV4-2 combines with J gene TRBJ2-1; the D gene is possibly TRBD2 (6 bases). Trimming took off 0 bases at V and 7 bases at J, with 16 bases between the two ends. CDR3 length: 16 residues. Per germline, CDR1 LGHNA and CDR2 YNFKEQ. The CDR3 DNA reads TGTGCCAGCAGCCAAGAATCCGATAGCGGCCGGAATGAGCAGTTCTTC. Translating it yields CASSQESDSGRNEQFF.

This clonotype was seen a few times. This chain links TRBV12-3 or TRBV12-4 with TRBJ1-5, with 7 bases aligning to TRBD1. V was pared by 5 bases and J by 3 bases, with 10 bases of the junction left unmatched. This CDR3 comprises 16 residues. CDR3 sequence: CASSPRPDRDNQPQHF. The CDR3 nucleotides read TGTGCCAGCAGTCCCCGCCCTGACAGGGACAATCAGCCCCAGCATTTT.

This clonotype was counted at least ten times. This rearrangement joins TRBV6-2 or TRBV6-3 to TRBJ2-7; 9 bases agree with TRBD2. The CDR3 is 15 amino acids. The J segment lost 8 bases and the V segment lost 2 bases, leaving 10 bases of the junction unmatched. CDR1 is MNHEY and CDR2 is SVGEGT in the germline V gene. In DNA, the CDR3 is TGTGCCAGCAGTTACCATTCTAGCGGGACTTTCAAGCAGTACTTC. Translating it yields CASSYHSSGTFKQYF.

This clonotype has only a few counts. The rearrangement links TRBV20-1 to TRBJ2-1; 7 positions match TRBD2. The CDR3 has 18 amino acids. The V segment lost 0 bases and the J segment 0 bases; nucleotides outside the gene matches: 11. The germline CDR1 and CDR2 sequences are DFQATT and SNEGSKA (reference sequence). The CDR3 nucleotides are TGCAGTGCTAGAGATATGGAAGTAGCGGGTAGCTCCTACAATGAGCAGTTCTTC. It encodes CSARDMEVAGSSYNEQFF.

The V call is TRBV20-1, the J call TRBJ2-1; no clear D gene. The CDR3 loop spans 12 amino acids. V shed 5 bases and J shed 9 bases, with 14 bases lying between them. The germline gives CDR1 DFQATT, CDR2 SNEGSKA (reference sequence). The CDR3 DNA reads TGCAGTGCTGGACGGCCACACAGTGAGCAGTTCTTC. As protein: CSAGRPHSEQFF.

The chain joins TRBV25-1 to TRBJ2-3; D gene uncertain. The CDR3 runs to 13 residues. Germline values: CDR1 MGHDK, CDR2 SYGVNS. Trimming pared 2 bases from V and 8 bases from J, leaving 11 bases between. The CDR3 region has the DNA TGTGCCAGCAGTGAAATCCTCCACACTACGCAGTATTTT. Its protein is CASSEILHTTQYF.

The chain couples TRBV6-5 to TRBJ2-5; maybe TRBD1 (5 bases). CDR3 length: 14 residues. The V end was cut by 2 bases, the J end by 1 base, with 8 bases between. Germline V gene data show CDR1 as MNHEY and CDR2 as SVGAGI. CDR3 sequence (DNA): TGTGCCAGCAGTTACGGACACTTCCAAGAGACCCAGTACTTC. Protein sequence: CASSYGHFQETQYF.